This note documents a single T cell receptor (beta chain) sequence. This sample was taken from a study of blood T cell repertoires in COVID-19. As for the study in general: Samples of COVID-19 (acute and convalescent) were obtained from the United States, Italy and Spain. T cells, B-cell-depleted T cells, or PBMCs provided the cDNA or gDNA that served as material.

CDR3 length equals 14 residues. The germline V gene encodes CDR1 KGHSH and CDR2 LQKENI. V shed 4 bases, J shed 5 bases, and the junction held 2 bases outside the gene matches. Study processing details: Reference gene primer amplification gave estimated nucleated cell counts. The method was immunoSEQ multiplex PCR; TCRdb's version includes in-frame clones alone and lacks a portion of them. D and trimming were read from the DNA, whereas the V and J calls and clone size are those reported in that table. The sample carries around 190,000 clones, about 85% recorded once. This clonotype was sampled from a woman aged 40 to 50 with COVID-19, enrolled during active disease. The chain is built from TRBV18 and TRBJ1-4; TRBD1 aligns across 9 bases. The sequenced sample consisted of peripheral blood. CDR3 sequence: CASSLGQGNEKLFF. CDR3 in DNA: TGTGCCAGCTCACTCGGACAGGGGAATGAAAAACTGTTTTTT. Full variable domain (missing parts from reference TRBV18 and TRBJ1-4): NAGVMQNPRHLVRRRGQEARLRCSPMKGHSHVYWYRQLPEEGLKFMVYLQKENIIDESGMPKERFSAEFPKEGPSILRIQQVVRGDSAAYFCASSLGQGNEKLFFGSGTQLSVL.